Below, 4 T cell receptor beta chains from the same sample are listed, as sequenced in a study of neurological immune-mediated disorders. Via MiXCR, TCRdb re-called the 5' RACE reads, giving one row per CDR3 protein. Among around 64,000 distinct CDR3 sequences, about 13% were seen once, and the ten largest hold around 10%. The sequencing sample was made of PBMCs. Receptors were obtained from a woman aged 55-69 years with HTLV-1-associated myelopathy (HAM/TSP).

This clonotype appeared a few times. The rearrangement joins TRBV10-2 to TRBJ2-1, with unresolved D. The CDR3 has 14 amino acids. Germline V gene data show CDR1 as WSHSY and CDR2 as SAAADI. Trimming took off 2 bases at V and 6 bases at J, with 11 bases between the two ends. CDR3 sequence: CASSERILGNEQFF. The CDR3 DNA follows: TGCGCCAGCAGTGAGAGGATCCTAGGCAATGAGCAGTTCTTC.

This clonotype was counted at least ten times. The chain links TRBV28 to TRBJ2-1; 9 nucleotides align to TRBD1. Germline assignment: CDR1 MDHEN and CDR2 SYDVKM. This CDR3 has 16 residues. V lost 4 bases to trimming and J lost 5 bases; unmatched junction nucleotides: 9. The DNA for the CDR3 is TGTGCCAGCAGTTCCCCATACAGGGGGCCTGACAATGAGCAGTTCTTC. Its translation: CASSSPYRGPDNEQFF.

This clonotype was counted many times. The V call is TRBV12-3 or TRBV12-4, the J call TRBJ2-7, with 9 bases matching TRBD2. Trimming took 6 bases from V and 0 from J; bases not matched to a gene: 3. The CDR3 loop spans 14 amino acids. The CDR3 loop is CASRPSGTSYEQYF. The CDR3 bases are TGTGCCAGCAGGCCTAGCGGGACCTCCTACGAGCAGTACTTC.

In its sample, this clonotype was seen many times. This chain uses TRBV7-2 with TRBJ2-4; D is tentatively TRBD1 or TRBD2 (5 bases each). This CDR3 has 15 residues. Germline V CDR1 and CDR2: SGHTA, FQGNSA. Trimming left V 5 bases short and J 8 bases short, with 19 bases between. Here the CDR3 reads CASSPYSGGMDIQYF. The DNA for the CDR3 is TGTGCCAGCAGCCCGTATTCTGGGGGTATGGACATTCAGTACTTC.